What follows are 29 T cell receptor beta chains derived from one specimen sequenced in a study of blood T cell repertoires in COVID-19. Assay used: immunoSEQ multiplex PCR; TCRdb lists only in-frame clones, some missing. Seen here are 150,000 to 200,000 clones, 75% to 85% observed once, and the top ten hold 11%. The material sequenced was peripheral blood. Receptors were obtained from a middle-aged woman with COVID-19, enrolled during active disease.

This clone has just one count. The rearrangement joins TRBV11-2 to TRBJ2-7; TRBD2 is a possible D gene (6 bases). The CDR3 sequence is 15 residues long. The germline gives CDR1 SGHAT, CDR2 FQNNGV. The germline V and J ends were trimmed by 1 base and 0 bases, with 10 bases remaining between them. In nucleotides, the CDR3 is TGTGCCAGCAGCTTAGGTAGCGGACCCTCCTACGAGCAGTACTTC. Its protein is CASSLGSGPSYEQYF.

In this sample, this clone turned up a few times. This chain links TRBV7-9 with TRBJ1-1; D is possibly TRBD1 (5 bases). V lost 1 base to trimming and J lost 4 bases, with 10 bases between them. Per the germline V gene, CDR1 is SEHNR and CDR2 is FQNEAQ (reference sequence). This CDR3 has 14 residues. CDR3 sequence: CASSLEARATEAFF. CDR3 DNA: TGTGCCAGCAGCTTAGAAGCCAGGGCCACTGAAGCTTTCTTT. Complete variable domain (other parts from reference TRBV7-9 and TRBJ1-1): DTGVSQNPRHKITKRGQNVTFRCDPISEHNRLYWYRQTLGQGPEFLTYFQNEAQLEKSRLLSDRFSAERPKGSFSTLEIQRTEQGDSAMYLCASSLEARATEAFFGQGTRLTVV.

This chain joins TRBV5-5 and TRBJ1-5; D unresolved. The germline V and J ends were trimmed by 0 bases and 7 bases, with 8 bases remaining between them. The CDR3 is made up of 13 amino acids. From germline, CDR1 is SGHKS and CDR2 YYEKEE (reference sequence). As DNA, the CDR3 is TGTGCCAGCAGCTTGGGGCCCTCCCAGCCCCAGCATTTT. Translated: CASSLGPSQPQHF.

The genes are TRBV7-2 and TRBJ2-7; possibly TRBD2 for D (5 bases). The germline gives CDR1 SGHTA, CDR2 FQGNSA. This CDR3 comprises 15 residues. Trimming removed 5 bases from V and 6 bases from J, with 20 bases in between. The CDR3 DNA sequence: TGTGCCAGCAGCCCACGACGGGATCGACGCAGCGAGCAGTACTTC. It encodes CASSPRRDRRSEQYF.

The chain employs TRBV19 and TRBJ1-2, with a possible D match to TRBD1 (6 bases). Trimming took 0 bases from V and 7 from J, leaving 12 bases between them. CDR3 length: 14 amino acids. The germline gives CDR1 LNHDA, CDR2 SQIVND (reference sequence). The DNA of the CDR3 is TGTGCCAGTAGTATAGAGACAGGACAGCTTGGCTACACCTTC. It codes for CASSIETGQLGYTF.

The CDR3 bases are TGTGCCAGTAGTATTCTGGCCCCTCTAGCGGGAGGGCCCCGAGAGCAGTACTTC. Protein sequence: CASSILAPLAGGPREQYF. The J gene is TRBJ2-7, the V gene TRBV19, with 12 bases identical to TRBD2. V shed 3 bases, J shed 7 bases, and the junction held 16 bases outside the gene matches. CDR3 length: 18 amino acids. From germline, CDR1 is LNHDA and CDR2 SQIVND (reference sequence).

The chain joins TRBV2 to TRBJ2-2; TRBD2 agrees at 7 bases. This CDR3 contains 14 residues. With V trimmed by 3 bases and J by 4 bases, 2 bases remained unmatched. Per germline, CDR1 SNHLY and CDR2 FYNNEI. The CDR3 nucleotides are TGTGCCAGCAGTGAGGGGGGGGTCACCGGGGAGCTGTTTTTT. It encodes CASSEGGVTGELFF.

The rearrangement joins TRBV4-1 to TRBJ2-1, with 14 bases matching TRBD2. Germline CDR1 MGHRA, CDR2 YSYEKL. The CDR3 is made up of 16 amino acids. The V segment lost 3 bases and the J segment 6 bases; nucleotides outside the gene matches: 4. This CDR3 reads CASSHATSGRANEQFF. DNA of the CDR3: TGCGCCAGCAGCCACGCGACTAGCGGGAGGGCCAATGAGCAGTTCTTC.

The CDR3 is CSTKGTAYEQYF. The CDR3 nucleotides read TGCAGCACCAAAGGGACAGCCTACGAGCAGTACTTC. This sequence joins TRBV29-1 and TRBJ2-7; 7 bases fit TRBD1. CDR3 length equals 12 residues. V was pared by 8 bases and J by 2 bases, with 6 bases of the junction left unmatched. Germline V gene sequence: CDR1 SQVTM, CDR2 ANQGSEA.

The CDR3 is CASSERQPNEKLFF. In nucleotides, the CDR3 is TGTGCCAGCAGTGAAAGACAGCCAAATGAAAAACTGTTTTTT. The J gene is TRBJ1-4, the V gene TRBV2, with a tentative D call TRBD1 (5 bases). The CDR3 covers 14 residues. Between the trimmed V and J ends, which lost 2 bases and 5 bases, there was a span of 9 bases. Germline V gene data show CDR1 as SNHLY and CDR2 as FYNNEI.

J is TRBJ1-5 and V is TRBV21-1. TRBV21-1 counts as a pseudogene. This CDR3 has 15 residues. Written as DNA, the CDR3 is TGTGCCAGCCTCTCTAGGCGTCCACATCAACAGCCCCAGCATTTT. Amino acid sequence: CASLSRRPHQQPQHF.

The chain employs TRBV29-1 and TRBJ1-2, with D possibly TRBD1 on 5 matching bases. The germline gives CDR1 SQVTM, CDR2 ANQGSEA. This CDR3 comprises 11 residues. V shed 4 bases and J shed 8 bases, with 11 bases lying between them. The CDR3 coding sequence is TGCAGCGTTGTGGGGCTCGGGGGCTACACCTTC. Protein product: CSVVGLGGYTF.

The chain links TRBV30 to TRBJ2-3; 11 nucleotides line up with TRBD2. V lost 4 bases to trimming and J lost 6 bases; unmatched junction nucleotides: 6. CDR1 and CDR2 (germline): GTSNPN, SVGIG (reference sequence). CDR3 size: 14 residues. DNA for the CDR3: TGTGCCTGGACTAGCGGGGGGCCCCGGGATACGCAGTATTTT. It codes for CAWTSGGPRDTQYF.

The chain recombines TRBV18 with TRBJ1-1; D is possibly TRBD1 (5 bases). The V end was cut by 5 bases, the J end by 5 bases, with 15 bases between. The CDR3 spans 14 residues. Per germline, CDR1 KGHSH and CDR2 LQKENI. The CDR3 region is CASSSRGVETEAFF. CDR3 DNA: TGTGCCAGCTCATCTAGGGGCGTCGAAACTGAAGCTTTCTTT.

The CDR3 bases are TGTGCCAGCAGCTTAGTGCTAGCGGGGACAGAGACCCAGTACTTC. Residues: CASSLVLAGTETQYF. The chain joins TRBV11-2 to TRBJ2-5, with 9 bases aligning to TRBD2. V shed 1 base, J shed 4 bases, and the junction held 4 bases outside the gene matches. The V gene's germline CDR1 is SGHAT and CDR2 FQNNGV. The CDR3 is 15 amino acids.

The chain recombines TRBV18 with TRBJ2-2, with a weak D call TRBD1 (6 bases). V dropped 3 bases and J dropped 4 bases, with 12 bases sitting between them. Germline-derived CDR1 and CDR2 are KGHSH and LQKENI. The CDR3 runs 15 residues. CDR3 sequence reads: CASSPSQGPTGELFF. CDR3 in DNA: TGTGCCAGCTCACCTTCTCAGGGGCCCACCGGGGAGCTGTTTTTT.

This chain connects TRBV27 to TRBJ1-6; no clear D. Trimming cost V 4 bases and J 0 bases, with 10 bases left between them. CDR3 length: 16 residues. CDR1 and CDR2 from the germline V gene are MNHEY and SMNVEV (reference sequence). The CDR3 DNA is TGTGCCAGCAGTTCCGGCGGAAGCTCCTATAATTCACCCCTCCACTTT. Residues: CASSSGGSSYNSPLHF.

The chain has TRBV7-6 and TRBJ2-1; tentative D call: TRBD2 (7 bases). CDR1 and CDR2 (germline): SGHVS, FNYEAQ. The CDR3 loop spans 15 amino acids. The ends were cut back, 0 bases at V and 10 bases at J, with 16 bases in the middle. CDR3 residues: CASSLAPSEGGEQFF. The CDR3 nucleotides read TGTGCCAGCAGCTTAGCGCCTTCTGAGGGGGGGGAGCAGTTCTTC.

The chain has TRBV28 and TRBJ2-3, with unresolved D. V shed 5 bases and J shed 6 bases, with 9 bases lying between them. The germline V gene has CDR1 MDHEN and CDR2 SYDVKM. The CDR3 loop spans 12 amino acids. The CDR3 sequence: CASSTNPDTQYF. CDR3 sequence (DNA): TGTGCCAGCAGTACAAACCCGGATACGCAGTATTTT.

With regard to this clone: This same CDR3 is encoded by further DNA sequences in the sample. This chain links TRBV2 with TRBJ2-5; D gene uncertain. The CDR3 is 11 residues long. Trimming pared 5 bases from V and 2 bases from J, leaving 3 bases between. Looked up from germline, CDR1 is SNHLY and CDR2 is FYNNEI. The CDR3 here is CASSLQETQYF. CDR3 nucleotide sequence: TGTGCCAGCAGTCTACAAGAGACCCAGTACTTC.

The DNA for the CDR3 is TGTGCCAGCATGGTTAAACAGAACACTGAAGCTTTCTTT. Encoded protein: CASMVKQNTEAFF. This chain connects TRBV2 to TRBJ1-1; D call uncertain. Trimming took off 7 bases at V and 1 base at J, with 10 bases between the two ends. CDR1 is SNHLY and CDR2 is FYNNEI in the germline V gene. The CDR3 length is 13 residues.

The CDR3 nucleotides read TGTGCCAGCAGGCCCGGGACAAGGGGCCACAATGAGCAGTTCTTC. It encodes CASRPGTRGHNEQFF. This sequence joins TRBV2 and TRBJ2-1, with a possible D match to TRBD1 (6 bases). The CDR3 spans 15 residues. The V gene lost 6 bases and the J gene lost 5 bases, with 17 bases spanning the gap. CDR1 and CDR2 (germline): SNHLY, FYNNEI.

This chain uses TRBV3-1 (or the pseudogene TRBV3-2) with TRBJ1-1, with D perhaps matching TRBD1 (5 bases). Germline CDR1 LGHDT, CDR2 YNNKEL (reference sequence). V lost 1 base and J 3 bases, leaving 12 bases between the germline ends. This CDR3 has 15 residues. CDR3 residues: CASSQGQGAYTEAFF. CDR3 DNA sequence: TGTGCCAGCAGCCAAGGGCAGGGTGCCTACACTGAAGCTTTCTTT.

The chain employs TRBV9 and TRBJ2-3; no reliable D call. This CDR3 region has 15 residues. Germline loops: CDR1 SGDLS, CDR2 YYNGEE. The V end lost 0 bases, the J end lost 3 bases, and 11 bases lay between the germline ends. CDR3 DNA: TGTGCCAGCAGCGTAGCGGGTGTCTCGACAGATACGCAGTATTTT. Amino acids: CASSVAGVSTDTQYF.

CDR3 coding DNA: TGTGCCAGCAGCTCCCCGGGCGAGGCGGGGATGAACACTGAAGCTTTCTTT. Protein sequence: CASSSPGEAGMNTEAFF. The V and J genes are TRBV5-6 and TRBJ1-1; D is uncertain. The germline V and J ends were trimmed by 3 bases and 0 bases, with 18 bases remaining between them. This CDR3 region has 17 residues. CDR1 SGHDT and CDR2 YYEEEE come from the germline V gene.

The chain employs TRBV6-5 and TRBJ2-2; TRBD2 might be the D (5 bases). Germline V CDR1 and CDR2: MNHEY, SVGAGI. The CDR3 contains 11 residues. CDR3: CVSSGSGELFF. As DNA, the CDR3 is TGTGTCAGTTCGGGGAGCGGGGAGCTGTTTTTT.

This clone was seen a handful of times. The CDR3 here is CASSYGTQNTEAFF. The CDR3 DNA follows: TGTGCCAGCAGTTACGGGACACAGAACACTGAAGCTTTCTTT. This chain connects TRBV6-5 to TRBJ1-1; D is perhaps TRBD1 (6 bases). Germline values: CDR1 MNHEY, CDR2 SVGAGI. V dropped 2 bases and J dropped 1 base, with 8 bases sitting between them. CDR3 length: 14 residues.

The chain carries TRBV30 and TRBJ1-6; 7 bases agree with TRBD1. After removal of 4 bases from V and 7 bases from J, the junction contained 4 bases not matched to a gene. From germline, CDR1 is GTSNPN and CDR2 SVGIG (reference sequence). The CDR3 sequence is 13 residues long. For the CDR3, the DNA is TGTGCCTGGAAAGGGGGCTGGAATTCACCCCTCCACTTT. Protein sequence: CAWKGGWNSPLHF. The complete variable domain, with remaining parts taken from reference TRBV30 and TRBJ1-6, reads SQTIHQWPATLVQPVGSPLSLECTVEGTSNPNLYWYRQAAGRGLQLLFYSVGIGQISSEVPQNLSASRPQDRQFILSSKKLLLSDSGFYLCAWKGGWNSPLHFGNGTRLTVT.

The chain uses TRBV6-1 and TRBJ2-7; no definite D call. Germline V lookup: CDR1 MNHNS, CDR2 SASEGT. V lost 2 bases and J lost 4, with 12 bases in between. The CDR3 runs to 14 residues. CDR3 region: CASSEYGGLYEQYV. The CDR3 nucleotides are TGTGCCAGCAGTGAATATGGCGGATTGTACGAGCAGTACGTC.